Presented here are 20 T cell receptor beta chains from one specimen sequenced in a study of blood T cells in healthy people across ages. Combining a sample-barcoded 5' primer with a J-beta primer mix, a second PCR ran for about 7 to 12 cycles. TCRdb passed the 5' RACE reads through MiXCR, listing each CDR3 protein once. There are around 1,700,000 distinct CDR3 sequences in the sample; roughly 28% occur only once, and 7.7% lies in the top ten. The sequencing sample was made of blood. The source is a woman aged 25 to 39 in good health.

In its sample, this clonotype was seen many times. V gene TRBV6-4 combines with J gene TRBJ2-7; D may be TRBD1 (6 bases). From germline, CDR1 is MRHNA and CDR2 SNTAGT. The CDR3 spans 17 residues. V was clipped by 6 bases and J by 0 bases, with 21 bases between them. The CDR3 DNA reads TGTGCCAGCAGCGCGCGGGTCCGTGACAGGTGCTCCTACGAGCAGTACTTC. Translation gives CASSARVRDRCSYEQYF.

Comment on this clonotype: A much larger clone sits a single nucleotide away, making a read error possible. V gene TRBV7-2 combines with J gene TRBJ2-1; no clear D. This CDR3 is built from 14 residues. The germline V and J ends were trimmed by 1 base and 3 bases, with 7 bases remaining between them. Germline CDR1 reads SGHTA; CDR2 reads FQGNSA. CDR3 DNA sequence: TGTGCCAGCAGCTTAGATCCCTTCTACAATGAGCAGTTCTTC. Translation gives CASSLDPFYNEQFF.

This clonotype was seen only a few times. V and J are TRBV27 and TRBJ2-7, with 11 nucleotides matching TRBD1. J gave up 3 bases and V 6 bases, and 13 bases lay outside the gene matches. CDR3 length: 17 amino acids. From germline, CDR1 is MNHEY and CDR2 SMNVEV (reference sequence). CDR3 in DNA: TGTGCCAGCAGCCACCTATTTCGGGGACAGGGGGTCTACGAGCAGTACTTC. Its protein is CASSHLFRGQGVYEQYF.

This clonotype was counted between two and nine times. The chain recombines TRBV27 with TRBJ2-1; weak D call: TRBD2 (5 bases). This CDR3 comprises 14 residues. V lost 5 bases and J 5 bases, leaving 13 bases between the germline ends. CDR1 is MNHEY, CDR2 SMNVEV, per germline (reference sequence). CDR3 nucleotide sequence: TGTGCCAGCAGTGACCCACCGGGGAACAATGAGCAGTTCTTC. It translates to CASSDPPGNNEQFF.

The chain uses TRBV5-1 and TRBJ2-2; D perhaps matches TRBD2 (5 bases). Germline loops: CDR1 SGHRS, CDR2 YFSETQ. The CDR3 loop spans 15 amino acids. The ends were cut back, 0 bases at V and 5 bases at J, with 11 bases in the middle. This CDR3 reads CASSLELERTGELFF. The CDR3 DNA follows: TGCGCCAGCAGCTTGGAACTAGAAAGGACCGGGGAGCTGTTTTTT. Combining the CDR3 with reference TRBV5-1 and TRBJ2-2 gives the whole variable domain KAGVTQTPRYLIKTRGQQVTLSCSPISGHRSVSWYQQTPGQGLQFLFEYFSETQRNKGNFPGRFSGRQFSNSRSEMNVSTLELGDSALYLCASSLELERTGELFFGEGSRLTVL.

This clonotype was observed at least ten times. The V and J genes are TRBV20-1 and TRBJ1-5; TRBD1 is a possible D gene (6 bases). This CDR3 region has 14 residues. The V end was cut by 5 bases, the J end by 7 bases, with 18 bases between. CDR1 is DFQATT, CDR2 SNEGSKA, per germline (reference sequence). CDR3 DNA: TGCAGTGCTTCAACCTTGGCAGGGGTACAGCCCCAGCATTTT. Its translation is CSASTLAGVQPQHF.

This clonotype has more than one count but fewer than ten. The V call is TRBV25-1, the J call TRBJ2-1, with D unclear. Trimming removed 2 bases from V and 4 bases from J, with 9 bases in between. Germline CDR1 reads MGHDK; CDR2 reads SYGVNS. This CDR3 region has 14 residues. Here the CDR3 DNA reads TGTGCCAGCAGTGAACCTGATTCGTACAATGAGCAGTTCTTC. Protein sequence: CASSEPDSYNEQFF.

V and J are TRBV5-1 and TRBJ2-3; D gene uncertain. Germline values: CDR1 SGHRS, CDR2 YFSETQ. CDR3 length equals 14 residues. The V and J ends lost 5 bases and 2 bases respectively, with 12 bases between them. CDR3 nucleotides: TGCGCCAGCAGACGACGGGCGAACACAGATACGCAGTATTTT. Protein: CASRRRANTDTQYF.

This CDR3 is CASSYSATGKVQAFF. The CDR3 DNA reads TGTGCCAGCAGTTACTCGGCGACAGGGAAGGTTCAAGCTTTCTTT. The rearrangement joins TRBV6-5 to TRBJ1-1, with 7 bases matching TRBD1. J lost 9 bases, V lost 0 bases, and 10 bases had no gene match. Germline CDR1 is MNHEY and CDR2 is SVGAGI. CDR3 length: 15 residues.

This clonotype was seen a few times. This chain connects TRBV7-9 to TRBJ2-4; possible D gene TRBD2, 5 bases. The CDR3 totals 17 residues. V lost 0 bases and J lost 0, with 12 bases in between. Per germline, CDR1 SEHNR and CDR2 FQNEAQ (reference sequence). This CDR3 reads CASSLAAGGLAKNIQYF. DNA of the CDR3: TGTGCCAGCAGCTTAGCGGCGGGCGGTCTAGCCAAAAACATTCAGTACTTC.

This clonotype was observed at least ten times. The chain recombines TRBV5-1 with TRBJ2-6; D ambiguous. Germline loops: CDR1 SGHRS, CDR2 YFSETQ. The CDR3 totals 14 residues. V was clipped by 7 bases and J by 0 bases, with 8 bases between them. The CDR3 here is CASGSISGANVLTF. CDR3 bases: TGCGCCAGCGGGTCCATCTCTGGGGCCAACGTCCTGACTTTC.

This clonotype was found a few times. The chain employs TRBV6-2 or TRBV6-3 and TRBJ1-1; D ambiguous. V lost 7 bases, J lost 4 bases, and 13 bases lay in between. This CDR3 is built from 13 residues. CDR1 MNHEY and CDR2 SVGEGT come from the germline V gene. The CDR3 sequence is CASNKGGSTEAFF. CDR3 DNA sequence: TGTGCCAGCAACAAGGGAGGCAGCACTGAAGCTTTCTTT.

This clonotype has just a few counts. This chain joins TRBV20-1 and TRBJ2-7, with 11 bases matching TRBD1. The CDR3 contains 15 residues. J lost 2 bases, V lost 3 bases, and 6 bases had no gene match. Germline CDR1 is DFQATT and CDR2 is SNEGSKA (reference sequence). CDR3 nucleotide sequence: TGCAGTGCTAGGAACCCGGGACAGGGGGCCTACGAGCAGTACTTC. Its translation is CSARNPGQGAYEQYF.

This clonotype was seen more than once but under ten times. This CDR3 is CASSSPGRLAGKAPYNEQFF. In nucleotides, the CDR3 is TGTGCCAGCAGCTCTCCCGGGCGCCTAGCGGGTAAAGCCCCCTACAATGAGCAGTTCTTC. The rearrangement links TRBV7-2 to TRBJ2-1; TRBD2 agrees at 8 bases. Looked up from germline, CDR1 is SGHTA and CDR2 is FQGNSA. The CDR3 totals 20 residues. After removal of 4 bases from V and 2 bases from J, the junction contained 19 bases not matched to a gene.

This sequence joins TRBV6-5 and TRBJ2-1; D possibly corresponds to TRBD2 (5 bases). The J call is doubtful: the DNA matches TRBJ2-7 better. Germline assignment: CDR1 MNHEY and CDR2 SVGAGI. CDR3 length: 13 amino acids. CDR3 protein: CASSYASPNEQYF. The CDR3 bases are TGTGCCAGCAGTTACGCTAGCCCCAATGAGCAGTACTTC.

This chain links TRBV2 with TRBJ1-2; D perhaps matches TRBD1 (6 bases). Germline V CDR1 and CDR2: SNHLY, FYNNEI. The length of the CDR3 is 14 residues. Trimming shortened V by 5 bases and J by 6 bases, and 16 bases separated the two germline ends. The CDR3 DNA reads TGTGCCAGCAGTATAGTCCGGACAGAGGATGGCTACACCTTC. Translating gives CASSIVRTEDGYTF.

Note on this clonotype: It may be a read error: a sequence one base away is much more abundant. Likely a read error: the CDR3 ends without its conserved phenylalanine or tryptophan. The chain recombines TRBV7-2 with TRBJ2-4; 8 bases map to TRBD2. The J call may be incorrect, as the DNA end agrees better with TRBJ2-7. Germline assignment: CDR1 SGHTA and CDR2 FQGNSA. There are 14 residues in the CDR3. CDR3 nucleotide sequence: TGTGCCAGCAGCTTAAGCGGGGGTCTTAACGAGCAGTACTGC. Its translation is CASSLSGGLNEQYC.

This clonotype showed up just a few times. The chain joins TRBV6-5 to TRBJ2-5; D unresolved. The germline V and J ends were trimmed by 7 bases and 5 bases, with 8 bases remaining between them. Germline values: CDR1 MNHEY, CDR2 SVGAGI. The CDR3 extends over 11 amino acids. CDR3 residues: CASNRMETQYF. The CDR3 DNA reads as TGTGCCAGCAACCGGATGGAGACCCAGTACTTC.

The rearrangement uses TRBV4-1 and TRBJ1-5; D ambiguous. Per the germline V gene, CDR1 is MGHRA and CDR2 is YSYEKL. V was clipped by 8 bases and J by 6 bases, with 23 bases between them. The CDR3 is made up of 16 amino acids. The DNA for the CDR3 is TGCGCCAGCGGCCGCGGACGCACGGGTGACGGTCAGCCCCAGCATTTT. This encodes CASGRGRTGDGQPQHF.

The chain recombines TRBV7-2 with TRBJ2-1; TRBD2 agrees at 7 bases. The V and J ends lost 2 bases and 10 bases, in that order; junction bases with no gene match: 11. From germline, CDR1 is SGHTA and CDR2 FQGNSA. This CDR3 is built from 15 residues. The CDR3 loop is CASSLWNGGSYEQFF. In nucleotides, the CDR3 is TGTGCCAGCAGCTTATGGAACGGGGGGTCCTACGAGCAGTTCTTC. Full variable domain (missing parts from reference TRBV7-2 and TRBJ2-1): GAGVSQSPSNKVTEKGKDVELRCDPISGHTALYWYRQSLGQGLEFLIYFQGNSAPDKSGLPSDRFSAERTGGSVSTLTIQRTQQEDSAVYLCASSLWNGGSYEQFFGPGTRLTVL.